A single sample is the source of the 18 T cell receptor beta chains below, sequenced in a study of blood T cell repertoires in COVID-19. Profiled with immunoSEQ multiplex PCR; TCRdb holds only in-frame clones, not every one. The table lists over 200,000 clones, 80% to 90% of them singletons. Material: PBMCs or T cells enriched from blood (not recorded which). These receptors came from a woman in her twenties or thirties who had been exposed to COVID-19.

The chain joins TRBV19 to TRBJ2-1; 7 bases match TRBD1. With V trimmed by 9 bases and J by 4 bases, 12 bases remained unmatched. The CDR3 spans 15 residues. Germline-derived CDR1 and CDR2 are LNHDA and SQIVND (reference sequence). The CDR3 spells CASRTGNRGYNEQFF. Written as DNA, the CDR3 is TGTGCCAGCCGGACCGGAAACAGGGGATACAATGAGCAGTTCTTC.

Concerning this clone: Other nucleotide sequences in the sample specify the same CDR3. The V call is TRBV19, the J call TRBJ1-1; D is unclear. The length of the CDR3 is 13 residues. Germline CDR1 reads LNHDA; CDR2 reads SQIVND (reference sequence). Trimming took 3 bases from V and 4 from J, leaving 9 bases between them. The CDR3: CASSIGRSTEAFF. The CDR3, as DNA: TGTGCCAGTAGTATCGGTCGAAGCACTGAAGCTTTCTTT.

This clone was observed once. The genes are TRBV5-1 and TRBJ1-5; no definite D call. CDR1 is SGHRS and CDR2 is YFSETQ in the germline V gene. Between the trimmed V and J ends, which lost 9 bases and 4 bases, there was a span of 38 bases. This CDR3 is 21 amino acids long. The CDR3 sequence is CANVCLMGNWTDQTANQPQHF. In DNA form, the CDR3 reads TGCGCCAACGTCTGTTTAATGGGTAACTGGACTGACCAAACCGCTAATCAGCCCCAGCATTTT.

The chain recombines TRBV18 with TRBJ2-2; 10 positions match TRBD1. The trim removed 0 bases at V and 6 bases at J, leaving 1 base unmatched. The length of the CDR3 is 15 residues. Germline V gene data show CDR1 as KGHSH and CDR2 as LQKENI. CDR3 protein: CASSPPGTGAGELFF. The CDR3 DNA follows: TGTGCCAGCTCACCACCCGGGACAGGGGCCGGGGAGCTGTTTTTT.

The chain employs TRBV28 and TRBJ1-1; the match to TRBD1 covers 7 bases. The length of the CDR3 is 13 residues. V shed 6 bases, J shed 9 bases, and the junction held 10 bases outside the gene matches. Germline lookup yields CDR1 MDHEN and CDR2 SYDVKM. This chain's CDR3 is CASRGQSNLKAFF. In DNA, the CDR3 is TGTGCCAGCAGGGGACAGAGTAACCTCAAAGCTTTCTTT.

The sample holds one count of this clone. This chain joins TRBV7-3 and TRBJ2-3; weak D call: TRBD1 (6 bases). The CDR3 has 15 residues. Trimming stripped 2 bases from V and 0 bases from J, with 9 bases between. Germline V gene data show CDR1 as SGHTA and CDR2 as FQGTGA. DNA for the CDR3: TGTGCCAGCAGCTTAGTGGGACACAGCACAGATACGCAGTATTTT. This gives the protein CASSLVGHSTDTQYF.

V usage is TRBV9 and J usage is TRBJ2-2; 7 positions match TRBD2. Trimming took 7 bases from V and 5 from J; bases not matched to a gene: 17. The CDR3 spans 17 residues. Germline CDR1 SGDLS, CDR2 YYNGEE. The CDR3 is CASPQGGCGSGTGELFF. In nucleotides, the CDR3 is TGTGCCAGCCCCCAAGGCGGATGCGGGAGTGGAACCGGGGAGCTGTTTTTT.

The chain combines TRBV5-1 with TRBJ2-5; no clear D gene. There are 14 residues in the CDR3. Trimming pared 4 bases from V and 4 bases from J, leaving 14 bases between. Germline values: CDR1 SGHRS, CDR2 YFSETQ. The CDR3 sequence is CASSPSGFPETQYF. DNA for the CDR3: TGCGCCAGCAGCCCATCAGGATTTCCAGAGACCCAGTACTTC.

The rearrangement uses TRBV9 and TRBJ2-1, with 11 positions matching TRBD2. Germline CDR1 and CDR2: SGDLS and YYNGEE. The CDR3 length is 16 residues. Trimming took 4 bases from V and 5 from J; bases not matched to a gene: 8. DNA of the CDR3: TGTGCCAGCAGCACAGGGACTAGCGGCGGAGACAATGAGCAGTTCTTC. Its translation is CASSTGTSGGDNEQFF.

V is TRBV25-1 and J is TRBJ1-4, with D perhaps matching TRBD1 (5 bases). The germline V and J ends were trimmed by 7 bases and 3 bases, with 9 bases remaining between them. The CDR3 loop spans 13 amino acids. Germline V gene sequence: CDR1 MGHDK, CDR2 SYGVNS. The CDR3 DNA is TGTGCCAGCACCAGGGCCGCTAATGAAAAACTGTTTTTT. Its translation is CASTRAANEKLFF.

The CDR3 loop reads CASSSREFTYGYTF. The DNA for the CDR3 is TGTGCCAGCAGCTCCAGGGAATTTACCTATGGCTACACCTTC. V and J are TRBV7-9 and TRBJ1-2; D is possibly TRBD1 (5 bases). V was cut by 4 bases and J by 4 bases, with 13 bases left in between. The CDR3 extends over 14 amino acids. The germline CDR1 and CDR2 sequences are SEHNR and FQNEAQ (reference sequence).

V usage is TRBV7-2 and J usage is TRBJ2-7; 11 nucleotides line up with TRBD2. Per germline, CDR1 SGHTA and CDR2 FQGNSA. J lost 1 base, V lost 5 bases, and 7 bases had no gene match. This CDR3 has 16 residues. CDR3 protein: CASSTRRLAGSYEQYF. As DNA, the CDR3 is TGTGCCAGCAGCACCCGCCGACTAGCGGGATCCTACGAGCAGTACTTC.

The V gene is TRBV4-1, the J gene TRBJ1-3, with 10 bases lining up with TRBD1. J gave up 7 bases and V 3 bases, and 9 bases lay outside the gene matches. This CDR3 contains 16 residues. CDR1 is MGHRA and CDR2 is YSYEKL in the germline V gene. CDR3: CASSHIGQGGGNTIYF. CDR3 sequence (DNA): TGCGCCAGCAGCCATATCGGACAGGGGGGTGGCAACACCATATATTTT.

The V gene is TRBV6-5, the J gene TRBJ1-2; the D gene is possibly TRBD1 (5 bases). CDR3 size: 12 residues. Germline assignment: CDR1 MNHEY and CDR2 SVGAGI. The V and J ends lost 6 bases and 8 bases respectively, with 13 bases between them. As DNA, the CDR3 is TGTGCCAGCAGGGGCTCAGGGCTGGGCTACACCTTC. Translated, it gives CASRGSGLGYTF.

The V gene is TRBV15, the J gene TRBJ1-1, with D maybe TRBD1 (5 bases). Per germline, CDR1 LNHNV and CDR2 YYDKDF (reference sequence). V was shortened by 0 bases and J by 4 bases, with 18 bases between the two germline ends. CDR3 length: 17 amino acids. This CDR3 is CATSRERQPRLGTEAFF. The CDR3, as DNA: TGTGCCACCAGCAGAGAAAGACAGCCGAGGTTGGGCACTGAAGCTTTCTTT.

This clone occurred a few times. Here the CDR3 reads CASSSQGRTGNYGYTF. Written as DNA, the CDR3 is TGTGCCAGTAGTTCTCAGGGACGGACAGGGAACTATGGCTACACCTTC. V is TRBV19 and J is TRBJ1-2, with 8 bases matching TRBD1. J gave up 2 bases and V 5 bases, and 10 bases lay outside the gene matches. CDR3 length: 16 residues. Germline V gene data show CDR1 as LNHDA and CDR2 as SQIVND (reference sequence).

The rearrangement links TRBV2 to TRBJ1-1; D is undetermined. The germline gives CDR1 SNHLY, CDR2 FYNNEI. The CDR3 sequence is 12 residues long. V dropped 2 bases and J dropped 5 bases, with 6 bases sitting between them. In nucleotides, the CDR3 is TGTGCCAGCAGTGAACGGGTTACTGAAGCTTTCTTT. This encodes CASSERVTEAFF.

This chain uses TRBV14 with TRBJ2-5, with 8 bases identical to TRBD2. Germline CDR1 is SGHDN and CDR2 is FVKESK. There are 15 residues in the CDR3. V trimming: 0 bases; J trimming: 7 bases; junction bases outside the gene matches: 7. The CDR3 coding sequence is TGTGCCAGCAGCCAAGACCCAGCGGGAGTGGGGACCCAGTACTTC. It codes for CASSQDPAGVGTQYF.